Each of the 3 T cell receptor beta chains below was sequenced from the same sample in a study of beta chain features in type 1 diabetes. Expressed TCRB transcripts were sequenced after all isolated RNA was converted to cDNA. TCRdb keeps only in-frame clones here, not all; method: immunoSEQ multiplex PCR. In the table there are 300,000 or so clones, 7% to 9% of which are singletons. The sample was central memory CD4+ T cells from blood. These TCRs come from a woman aged 18-29 years in good health.

This clone showed up many times. The chain links TRBV10-3 to TRBJ2-3; the D gene is possibly TRBD2 (6 bases). The V end was cut by 7 bases, the J end by 3 bases, with 14 bases between. From germline, CDR1 is ENHRY and CDR2 SYGVKD. This CDR3 spans 14 amino acids. Written as DNA, the CDR3 is TGTGCCATCAATCGCGGAGGGGCAACAGATACGCAGTATTTT. It yields the protein CAINRGGATDTQYF.

The V gene is TRBV7-2, the J gene TRBJ2-7; D is uncertain. This CDR3 comprises 15 residues. V lost 7 bases and J lost 7, with 23 bases in between. CDR1 is SGHTA and CDR2 is FQGNSA in the germline V gene. CDR3: CASTQGPYSLREQYF. DNA for the CDR3: TGTGCCAGCACCCAAGGCCCTTATTCCTTACGTGAGCAGTACTTC.

This clone was detected once. V gene TRBV7-9 combines with J gene TRBJ2-7, with 8 nucleotides matching TRBD2. Germline V CDR1 and CDR2: SEHNR, FQNEAQ (reference sequence). The CDR3 runs to 13 residues. V was pared by 3 bases and J by 2 bases, with 0 bases of the junction left unmatched. CDR3: CASSLGLAYEQYF. The CDR3, as DNA: TGTGCCAGCAGCTTGGGACTAGCCTACGAGCAGTACTTC. Looking up the rest from reference TRBV7-9 and TRBJ2-7 gives the full variable domain: DTGVSQNPRHKITKRGQNVTFRCDPISEHNRLYWYRQTLGQGPEFLTYFQNEAQLEKSRLLSDRFSAERPKGSFSTLEIQRTEQGDSAMYLCASSLGLAYEQYFGPGTRLTVT.